This TCR beta chain derives from a study of siplizumab effects on memory and regulatory T cells. Study observations and caveats: Naive T cells looked more diverse than memory cells and looked like major alloresponse contributors. Most alloreactive clones went unmapped to unstimulated subsets; only a minor fraction mapped.

Per the germline V gene, CDR1 is SQVTM and CDR2 is ANQGSEA. CDR3 size: 13 residues. Trimming removed 7 bases at V and 0 bases at J, with 12 bases between. Remarks on this clone: The target antigen is unknown.

Here immunoSEQ multiplex PCR was the method, and the copy in TCRdb shows in-frame clones only, minus some. In the table there are 94,000 or so clones, 90% to 95% of which are singletons. The material sequenced was CD8+ T cells sorted from blood. This TCR was sampled from a human donor in good health. The chain is built from TRBV29-1 and TRBJ1-1, with a weak D call TRBD1 (5 bases). CDR3 coding DNA: TGCAGCGCCGGGACGGATTTGAACACTGAAGCTTTCTTT. Its protein is CSAGTDLNTEAFF.